Listed here are 2 T cell receptor beta chains from one sample, sequenced in a study of T cells expressing NK-cell markers. TCRdb reanalyzed the 5' RACE reads, giving one entry per CDR3 protein sequence and no DNA. The sample has about half a million distinct CDR3 sequences. Specimen: blood T cells: a sorted CD56 or NKG2C T cell subset, CD4+ or CD8+ T cells, or bulk PBMC T cells (not recorded which). The receptors here all came from a woman between 50 and 59 years old in good health.

This chain links TRBV7-2 with TRBJ2-1; TCRdb calls TRBD2, which cannot be checked without DNA. Germline CDR1 SGHTA, CDR2 FQGNSA. The CDR3 contains 13 residues. This CDR3 reads CASSHDSGLEQFF.

The genes are TRBV15 and TRBJ1-1; there is no DNA to check the TCRdb D call of TRBD1. The length of the CDR3 is 16 residues. Germline V gene sequence: CDR1 LNHNV, CDR2 YYDKDF (reference sequence). The CDR3 sequence: CATSRTGGRSGTEAFF.